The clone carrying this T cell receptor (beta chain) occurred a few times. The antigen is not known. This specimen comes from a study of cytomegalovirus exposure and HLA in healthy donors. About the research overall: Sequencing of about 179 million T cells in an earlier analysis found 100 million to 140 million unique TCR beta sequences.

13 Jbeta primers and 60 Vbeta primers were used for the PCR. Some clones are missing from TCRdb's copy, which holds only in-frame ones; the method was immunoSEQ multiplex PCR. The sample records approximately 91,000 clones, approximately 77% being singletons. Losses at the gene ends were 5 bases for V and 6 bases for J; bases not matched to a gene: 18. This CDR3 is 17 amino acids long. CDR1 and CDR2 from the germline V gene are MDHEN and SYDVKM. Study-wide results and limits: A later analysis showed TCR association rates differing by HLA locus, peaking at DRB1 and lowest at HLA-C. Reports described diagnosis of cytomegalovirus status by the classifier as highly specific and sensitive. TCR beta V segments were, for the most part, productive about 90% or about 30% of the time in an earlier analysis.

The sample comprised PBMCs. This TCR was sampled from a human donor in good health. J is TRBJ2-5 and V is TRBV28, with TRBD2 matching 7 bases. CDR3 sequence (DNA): TGTGCCAGCAGTCCGGGGGGATGGAGGGATGGGCAAAAGACCCAGTACTTC. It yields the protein CASSPGGWRDGQKTQYF.